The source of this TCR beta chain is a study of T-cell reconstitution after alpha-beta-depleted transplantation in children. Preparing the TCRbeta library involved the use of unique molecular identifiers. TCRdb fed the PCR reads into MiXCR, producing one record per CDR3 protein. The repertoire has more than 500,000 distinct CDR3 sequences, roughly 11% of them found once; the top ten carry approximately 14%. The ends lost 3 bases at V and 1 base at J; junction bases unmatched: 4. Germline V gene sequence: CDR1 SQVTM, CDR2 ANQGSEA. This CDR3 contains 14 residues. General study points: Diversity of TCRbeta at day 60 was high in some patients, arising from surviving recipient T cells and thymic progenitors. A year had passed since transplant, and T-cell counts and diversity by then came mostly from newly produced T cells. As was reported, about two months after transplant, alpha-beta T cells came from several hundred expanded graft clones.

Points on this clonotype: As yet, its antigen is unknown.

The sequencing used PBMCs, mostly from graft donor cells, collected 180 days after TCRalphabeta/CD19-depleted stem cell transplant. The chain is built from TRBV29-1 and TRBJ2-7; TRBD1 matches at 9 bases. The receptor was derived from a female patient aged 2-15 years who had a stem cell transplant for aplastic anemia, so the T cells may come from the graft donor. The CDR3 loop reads CSVEGTGTSYEQYF. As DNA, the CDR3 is TGCAGCGTTGAGGGGACAGGGACTTCCTACGAGCAGTACTTC.